The 11 T cell receptor beta chains below were found in one sample sequenced in a study of CD8 T cells in Susac syndrome. A quantity of about 0.5 to 1 ug RNA underwent reverse transcription using random hexamers. TCRdb used MiXCR to reprocess the immunoSEQ multiplex PCR reads, holding one entry per CDR3 protein. The sample lists some 150,000 distinct CDR3 sequences, around 95% occurring once. Sequencing was performed on CD8+ T cells from PBMCs. Receptor source: a human donor with multiple sclerosis.

The rearrangement uses TRBV10-3 and TRBJ2-5; 9 positions match TRBD2. Losses at the gene ends were 2 bases for V and 5 bases for J; bases not matched to a gene: 9. CDR3 size: 16 residues. Germline V gene sequence: CDR1 ENHRY, CDR2 SYGVKD. The CDR3 sequence: CAISELRGGLAETQYF. CDR3 bases: TGTGCCATCAGTGAGCTGCGGGGGGGACTAGCCGAGACCCAGTACTTC.

The chain is built from TRBV27 and TRBJ1-2; D unclear. The CDR3 spans 15 residues. Trimming removed 8 bases from V and 5 bases from J, with 21 bases in between. CDR1 is MNHEY and CDR2 is SMNVEV in the germline V gene (reference sequence). The CDR3 DNA reads as TGTGCCAGCGCCTCCCAAGTTCCAAACTTATATGGCTACACCTTC. This gives the protein CASASQVPNLYGYTF.

The gene calls are TRBV9 and TRBJ2-3; D is possibly TRBD1 (5 bases). This CDR3 has 15 residues. Trimming left V 6 bases short and J 2 bases short, with 16 bases between. The germline gives CDR1 SGDLS, CDR2 YYNGEE. The CDR3 DNA is TGTGCCAGCAACCCATGGGGCAGGAACACAGATACGCAGTATTTT. Translating gives CASNPWGRNTDTQYF.

This sequence joins TRBV9 and TRBJ2-3; TRBD1 matches 7 bases. The CDR3 has 16 residues. Germline assignment: CDR1 SGDLS and CDR2 YYNGEE. V trimming: 3 bases; J trimming: 2 bases; junction bases outside the gene matches: 9. DNA of the CDR3: TGTGCCAGCAGCGGGGGACAGTTGGGAATCACAGATACGCAGTATTTT. This translates into CASSGGQLGITDTQYF.

This clonotype was seen once. The genes are TRBV12-3 or TRBV12-4 and TRBJ2-5; 8 bases line up with TRBD1. This CDR3 contains 14 residues. Unmatched junction bases numbered 3, after V lost 5 bases and J lost 1 base. CDR3 nucleotide sequence: TGTGCCAGCAGTGGCGGGACAGGCCAAGAGACCCAGTACTTC. Its translation: CASSGGTGQETQYF.

In this sample, this clonotype turned up once. As DNA, the CDR3 is TGTGCCAGCAGTGGGAGAGGGACAGGAACGGGCAATCAGCCCCAGCATTTT. Encoded protein: CASSGRGTGTGNQPQHF. V usage is TRBV12-3 or TRBV12-4 and J usage is TRBJ1-5; 8 bases fit TRBD1. The CDR3 sequence is 17 residues long. J gave up 2 bases and V 5 bases, and 11 bases lay outside the gene matches.

The chain links TRBV7-8 to TRBJ2-2, with 8 bases fitting TRBD2. V was clipped by 4 bases and J by 3 bases; unmatched bases: 10. The CDR3 spans 17 residues. Germline CDR1 and CDR2: SGHVS and FQNEAQ. The CDR3 spells CASSSTIAGIYTGELFF. In DNA, the CDR3 is TGTGCCAGCAGCTCCACTATAGCGGGGATCTACACCGGGGAGCTGTTTTTT. Filled out from reference TRBV7-8 and TRBJ2-2, the complete variable domain reads GAGVSQSPRYKVAKRGQDVALRCDPISGHVSLFWYQQALGQGPEFLTYFQNEAQLDKSGLPSDRFFAERPEGSVSTLKIQRTQQEDSAVYLCASSSTIAGIYTGELFFGEGSRLTVL.

The chain employs TRBV30 and TRBJ2-3; no firm D call. The CDR3 totals 14 residues. V was clipped by 5 bases and J by 5 bases, with 17 bases between them. The germline V gene encodes CDR1 GTSNPN and CDR2 SVGIG (reference sequence). This chain's CDR3 is CAWAGPVLRDTQYF. The CDR3 nucleotides read TGTGCCTGGGCCGGACCCGTACTTCGAGATACGCAGTATTTT.

As DNA, the CDR3 is TGCAGCGTTGACCATTTGGGACAGGGAGAAGCTTTCTTT. Translated: CSVDHLGQGEAFF. The rearrangement joins TRBV29-1 to TRBJ1-1, with 9 bases that match TRBD1. Germline-derived CDR1 and CDR2 are SQVTM and ANQGSEA. The junction had 7 bases not matched to a gene; V was cut back by 3 bases and J by 8 bases. The CDR3 extends over 13 amino acids. The full variable domain, its missing parts supplied by reference TRBV29-1 and TRBJ1-1, is SAVISQKPSRDICQRGTSLTIQCQVDSQVTMMFWYRQQPGQSLTLIATANQGSEATYESGFVIDKFPISRPNLTFSTLTVSNMSPEDSSIYLCSVDHLGQGEAFFGQGTRLTVV.

The chain is built from TRBV9 and TRBJ2-3; TRBD2 agrees at 11 bases. Germline values: CDR1 SGDLS, CDR2 YYNGEE. V dropped 1 base and J dropped 3; count of bases not matched to a gene: 7. The CDR3 is 17 amino acids. CDR3 protein: CASSVWGTSGLTDTQYF. As DNA, the CDR3 is TGTGCCAGCAGCGTATGGGGGACTAGCGGATTAACAGATACGCAGTATTTT.

The chain couples TRBV4-2 to TRBJ1-1, with D unclear. The ends were cut back, 4 bases at V and 5 bases at J, with 14 bases in the middle. CDR3 length: 14 residues. Germline CDR1 is LGHNA and CDR2 is YNFKEQ. The CDR3 is CASSPTPAGTEAFF. In DNA, the CDR3 is TGTGCCAGCAGCCCCACCCCCGCGGGAACTGAAGCTTTCTTT.